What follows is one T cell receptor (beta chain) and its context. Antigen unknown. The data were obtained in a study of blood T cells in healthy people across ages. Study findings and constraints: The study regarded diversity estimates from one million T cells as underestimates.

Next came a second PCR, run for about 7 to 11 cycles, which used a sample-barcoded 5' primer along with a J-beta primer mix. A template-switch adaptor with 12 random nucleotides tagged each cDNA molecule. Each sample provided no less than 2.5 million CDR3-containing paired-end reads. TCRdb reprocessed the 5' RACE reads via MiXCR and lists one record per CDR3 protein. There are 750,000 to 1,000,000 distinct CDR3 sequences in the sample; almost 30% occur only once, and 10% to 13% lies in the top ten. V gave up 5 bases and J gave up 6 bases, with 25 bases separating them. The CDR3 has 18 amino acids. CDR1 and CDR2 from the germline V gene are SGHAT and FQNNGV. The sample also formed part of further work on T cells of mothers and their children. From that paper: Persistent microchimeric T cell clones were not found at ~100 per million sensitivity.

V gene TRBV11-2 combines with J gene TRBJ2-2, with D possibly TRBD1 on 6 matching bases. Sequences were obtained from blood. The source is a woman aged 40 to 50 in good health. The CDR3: CASSLRLDGTRQPGELFF. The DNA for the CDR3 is TGTGCCAGCAGCCTACGCCTCGATGGGACAAGGCAGCCCGGGGAGCTGTTTTTT.